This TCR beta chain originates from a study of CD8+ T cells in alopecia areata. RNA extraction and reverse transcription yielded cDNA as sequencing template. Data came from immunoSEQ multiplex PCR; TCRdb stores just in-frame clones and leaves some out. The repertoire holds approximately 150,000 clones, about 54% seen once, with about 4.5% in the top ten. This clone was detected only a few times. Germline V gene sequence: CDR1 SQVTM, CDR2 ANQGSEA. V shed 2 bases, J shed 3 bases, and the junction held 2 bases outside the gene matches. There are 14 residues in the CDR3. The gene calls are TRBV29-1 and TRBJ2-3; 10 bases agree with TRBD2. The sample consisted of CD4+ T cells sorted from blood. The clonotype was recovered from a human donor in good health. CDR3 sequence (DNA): TGCAGCGTTGAAAGAGCGGGGGGGACAGATACGCAGTATTTT. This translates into CSVERAGGTDTQYF.